A selection of T cell receptor beta chains follows, all from one sample in a study of blood T cells in healthy people across ages. Using its own MiXCR run on the 5' RACE reads, TCRdb lists one record per CDR3 protein. Here the sample spans hundreds of thousands of distinct CDR3 sequences, more than 25% being singletons. Sequenced material: blood. The receptors here all came from a woman of 80 years or more in good health. Each CDR3 is given with its conserved first and last residue. D genes are given only for firm matches. Clone size is shown for a subset of rows, as once, few, many or a class of expanded clone.

d_gene: -
v_gene: TRBV4-3
abundance: few
j_gene: TRBJ1-5
CDR3nt: TGCGCCAGCAGCCAAGATTGGACCACCTATCAGCCCCAGCATTTT
CDR3aa: CASSQDWTTYQPQHF

d_gene: -
v_gene: TRBV4-3
abundance: many
j_gene: TRBJ2-3
CDR3nt: TGCGCCAGCAGCTCTCATCGCGGGGCCAGCACAGATACGCAGTATTTT
CDR3aa: CASSSHRGASTDTQYF

d_gene: -
v_gene: TRBV6-5
abundance: many
j_gene: TRBJ2-3
CDR3nt: TGTGCCAGCAGTTACTCGGGGGGGCGCGGGGATACGCAGTATTTT
CDR3aa: CASSYSGGRGDTQYF

d_gene: -
v_gene: TRBV20-1
abundance: -
j_gene: TRBJ2-2
CDR3nt: TGCAGTGCTAGGAGTACCGGGGAGCTGTTTTTT
CDR3aa: CSARSTGELFF

d_gene: TRBD1
v_gene: TRBV30
abundance: -
j_gene: TRBJ2-3
CDR3nt: TGTGCCTGGATGCACAGGGGGTGGACAGATACGCAGTATTTT
CDR3aa: CAWMHRGWTDTQYF

d_gene: TRBD1
v_gene: TRBV7-2
abundance: many
j_gene: TRBJ2-7
CDR3nt: TGTGCCAGCACGCCATCATCAGGGGGCAAATGGTACGAGCAGTACTTC
CDR3aa: CASTPSSGGKWYEQYF

d_gene: -
v_gene: TRBV20-1
abundance: -
j_gene: TRBJ1-5
CDR3nt: TGCAGTGCTGTAAACCAGGGAGACAGCAATCAGCCCCAGCATTTT
CDR3aa: CSAVNQGDSNQPQHF

d_gene: -
v_gene: TRBV7-9
abundance: -
j_gene: TRBJ1-1
CDR3nt: TGTGCCAGCAGCGTAAAGGGAAGAGGGATGAACACTGAAGCTTTCTTT
CDR3aa: CASSVKGRGMNTEAFF

d_gene: -
v_gene: TRBV18
abundance: many
j_gene: TRBJ2-3
CDR3nt: TGTGCCAGCTCACCGACTAGCACAGATACGCAGTATTTT
CDR3aa: CASSPTSTDTQYF

d_gene: TRBD1
v_gene: TRBV20-1
abundance: many
j_gene: TRBJ2-4
CDR3nt: TGCAGTGCCACTCGAGCCCGACAGGGCCTAGCAAACATTCAGTACTTC
CDR3aa: CSATRARQGLANIQYF

d_gene: TRBD2
v_gene: TRBV6-1
abundance: -
j_gene: TRBJ2-1
CDR3nt: TGTGCCAGCACTCCGGGACTAGCGGGACCAGCATACAATGAGCAGTTCTTC
CDR3aa: CASTPGLAGPAYNEQFF

d_gene: -
v_gene: TRBV7-2
abundance: once
j_gene: TRBJ2-7
CDR3nt: TGTGCCAGCAGCTTAATAAGGGTACGCGAGCAGTACTTC
CDR3aa: CASSLIRVREQYF

d_gene: -
v_gene: TRBV7-2
abundance: many
j_gene: TRBJ2-5
CDR3nt: TGTGCCAGCAGCTTCCGGGCCGGCCAAGAGACCCAGTACTTC
CDR3aa: CASSFRAGQETQYF

d_gene: TRBD1
v_gene: TRBV5-1
abundance: many
j_gene: TRBJ2-1
CDR3nt: TGCGCCAGCAGCTCCTTCCCGACGGGACAGGTAAATGAGCAGTTCTTC
CDR3aa: CASSSFPTGQVNEQFF

d_gene: -
v_gene: TRBV10-3
abundance: -
j_gene: TRBJ2-1
CDR3nt: TGTGCCATCAGTGAGTCTTGGGGCAATGAGCAGTTCTTC
CDR3aa: CAISESWGNEQFF

d_gene: TRBD1
v_gene: TRBV18
abundance: few
j_gene: TRBJ1-4
CDR3nt: TGTGCCAGCTCACCAAGTATCGGACAGGGTAATGAAAAACTGTTTTTT
CDR3aa: CASSPSIGQGNEKLFF

d_gene: TRBD1
v_gene: TRBV6-5
abundance: -
j_gene: TRBJ1-5
CDR3nt: TGTGCCAGCAGTTACGACAGGGGATCCACTCAGCCCCAGCATTTT
CDR3aa: CASSYDRGSTQPQHF

d_gene: TRBD2
v_gene: TRBV30
abundance: many
j_gene: TRBJ2-3
CDR3nt: TGTGCCTGGAGTGTAACTAGCGGGGGGACAGATACGCAGTATTTT
CDR3aa: CAWSVTSGGTDTQYF

d_gene: -
v_gene: TRBV30
abundance: -
j_gene: TRBJ1-2
CDR3nt: TGTGCCTGGAGTGTACGGCGGCGGCGTGGCTACACCTTC
CDR3aa: CAWSVRRRRGYTF

d_gene: -
v_gene: TRBV7-2
abundance: many
j_gene: TRBJ2-7
CDR3nt: TGTGCCAGCAGCTTAGGGACAGAGTACGAGCAGTACTTC
CDR3aa: CASSLGTEYEQYF

d_gene: -
v_gene: TRBV7-2
abundance: many
j_gene: TRBJ2-7
CDR3nt: TGTGCCAGCAGCTTTCTAACTAACTACGAGCAGTACTTC
CDR3aa: CASSFLTNYEQYF

d_gene: -
v_gene: TRBV12-3/TRBV12-4
abundance: -
j_gene: TRBJ2-7
CDR3nt: TGTGCCAGCAGTTTTAACGGGGGGCCCCGCGAGCAGTACTTC
CDR3aa: CASSFNGGPREQYF

d_gene: -
v_gene: TRBV20-1
abundance: -
j_gene: TRBJ2-7
CDR3nt: TGCAGTGCAGGAAGACAGGTTCTAGCCCGCGCCCGTTACGAGCAGTACTTC
CDR3aa: CSAGRQVLARARYEQYF

d_gene: -
v_gene: TRBV5-1
abundance: many
j_gene: TRBJ2-1
CDR3nt: TGCGCCAGCAGCCCCGAAGGAATGGCTTCCTACAATGAGCAGTTCTTC
CDR3aa: CASSPEGMASYNEQFF

d_gene: -
v_gene: TRBV11-2
abundance: few
j_gene: TRBJ1-5
CDR3nt: TGTGCCAGCAGCCTCGGACAGAATGCCCAGCCCCAGCATTTT
CDR3aa: CASSLGQNAQPQHF

d_gene: TRBD1
v_gene: TRBV20-1
abundance: many
j_gene: TRBJ1-2
CDR3nt: TGCAGTGGTCAACAGGGGGGTGACTATGGCTACACCTTC
CDR3aa: CSGQQGGDYGYTF

d_gene: -
v_gene: TRBV5-1
abundance: many
j_gene: TRBJ2-3
CDR3nt: TGCGCCAGCAGCTTGGGGGGTCATACGCAGTATTTT
CDR3aa: CASSLGGHTQYF

d_gene: -
v_gene: TRBV3-1
abundance: many
j_gene: TRBJ2-7
CDR3nt: TGTGCCAGCAGCCAGAATTCGGTGGGTTACGAGCAGTACTTC
CDR3aa: CASSQNSVGYEQYF

d_gene: -
v_gene: TRBV20-1
abundance: many
j_gene: TRBJ1-6
CDR3nt: TGCAGTGCGTCCGATGGGGCTGATTCACCCCTCCACTTT
CDR3aa: CSASDGADSPLHF

d_gene: TRBD2
v_gene: TRBV7-9
abundance: -
j_gene: TRBJ2-3
CDR3nt: TGTGCCAGCAGCAGGTCGACTAGCATAGACACGCAGTATTTT
CDR3aa: CASSRSTSIDTQYF

d_gene: TRBD2
v_gene: TRBV7-2
abundance: -
j_gene: TRBJ2-5
CDR3nt: TGTGCCAGCAGCTTAGCCGTACTAGCGGGGGTAAATGAGCAGTACTTC
CDR3aa: CASSLAVLAGVNEQYF

d_gene: TRBD2
v_gene: TRBV7-2
abundance: -
j_gene: TRBJ2-3
CDR3nt: TGTGCCAGCAGCTACCTAGCGGAGGGGACAGATACGCAGTATTTT
CDR3aa: CASSYLAEGTDTQYF

d_gene: -
v_gene: TRBV4-1
abundance: -
j_gene: TRBJ2-1
CDR3nt: TGCGCCAGCAGCCCGGATAGCACAGGCAACTACAATGAGCAGTTCTTC
CDR3aa: CASSPDSTGNYNEQFF

d_gene: -
v_gene: TRBV4-1
abundance: once
j_gene: TRBJ1-1
CDR3nt: TGCGCCAGCAGCCAAGAGACCCAGGGGACTGAAGCTTTCTTT
CDR3aa: CASSQETQGTEAFF

d_gene: -
v_gene: TRBV12-3/TRBV12-4
abundance: many
j_gene: TRBJ2-3
CDR3nt: TGTGCCAGCAGTTTGGTGAACACAGATACGCAGTATTTT
CDR3aa: CASSLVNTDTQYF

d_gene: TRBD2
v_gene: TRBV12-3/TRBV12-4
abundance: -
j_gene: TRBJ2-7
CDR3nt: TGTGCCAGCAGTCCGAAGACTAGCGGCTCCTACGGGCAGTACTTC
CDR3aa: CASSPKTSGSYGQYF

d_gene: -
v_gene: TRBV6-5
abundance: -
j_gene: TRBJ2-1
CDR3nt: TGTGCCACCAGGGGCCTCTACAATGAGCAGTTCTTC
CDR3aa: CATRGLYNEQFF

d_gene: TRBD1
v_gene: TRBV29-1
abundance: many
j_gene: TRBJ2-3
CDR3nt: TGCAGCGTTGAGGGACAGAGAGATACGCAGTATTTT
CDR3aa: CSVEGQRDTQYF

d_gene: -
v_gene: TRBV7-9
abundance: -
j_gene: TRBJ2-7
CDR3nt: TGTGCCAGCAGCTTTAGTCACACTTCCGAGCAGTACTTC
CDR3aa: CASSFSHTSEQYF

d_gene: TRBD1
v_gene: TRBV30
abundance: few
j_gene: TRBJ1-2
CDR3nt: TGTGCCTGGAGCGCCCCCGGGACAGGGCGAGGGAGCGGCTACACCTTC
CDR3aa: CAWSAPGTGRGSGYTF

d_gene: -
v_gene: TRBV3-1
abundance: -
j_gene: TRBJ1-2
CDR3nt: TGTGCCAGCAGCCAACCCCACTATGGCGACACCTTC
CDR3aa: CASSQPHYGDTF

d_gene: TRBD1
v_gene: TRBV28
abundance: many
j_gene: TRBJ2-1
CDR3nt: TGTGCCAGCAGTCCCCCAGGGGGAGCTTTAATCTACAATGAGCAGTTCTTC
CDR3aa: CASSPPGGALIYNEQFF

d_gene: -
v_gene: TRBV19
abundance: many
j_gene: TRBJ2-6
CDR3nt: TGTGCCAGTAGTGGAGGGCGGGTAAGCTCTGGGGCCAACGTCCTGACTTTC
CDR3aa: CASSGGRVSSGANVLTF

d_gene: -
v_gene: TRBV5-1
abundance: -
j_gene: TRBJ2-7
CDR3nt: TGCGCCAGCAGCCCCCGGGACACCTACGAGCAGTACTTC
CDR3aa: CASSPRDTYEQYF

d_gene: TRBD1
v_gene: TRBV20-1
abundance: -
j_gene: TRBJ2-5
CDR3nt: TGCAGTGCTGACCAAGGACAGGGGATTCTGTACTTC
CDR3aa: CSADQGQGILYF

d_gene: -
v_gene: TRBV7-2
abundance: -
j_gene: TRBJ2-1
CDR3nt: TGTGCCAGCAGCTCGGTCCCCGGAGGTGAGCAGTTCTTC
CDR3aa: CASSSVPGGEQFF

d_gene: TRBD2
v_gene: TRBV20-1
abundance: -
j_gene: TRBJ2-3
CDR3nt: TGCAGTGCCCCCTCTAGCGGGTCAAGCACAGATACGCAGTATTTT
CDR3aa: CSAPSSGSSTDTQYF

d_gene: TRBD1
v_gene: TRBV20-1
abundance: many
j_gene: TRBJ2-3
CDR3nt: TGCAGTGCCAATGACAGGGGGCGCAATACAGATACGCAGTATTTT
CDR3aa: CSANDRGRNTDTQYF

d_gene: TRBD1
v_gene: TRBV30
abundance: -
j_gene: TRBJ2-7
CDR3nt: TGTGCCTGGGAGAAGAGGACAGGGCCCTCCTACGAGCAGTACTTC
CDR3aa: CAWEKRTGPSYEQYF

d_gene: TRBD1
v_gene: TRBV2
abundance: few
j_gene: TRBJ1-5
CDR3nt: TGTGCCAGCAGTCGCAGACAGGGGGCCGAGCAGCCCCAGCATTTT
CDR3aa: CASSRRQGAEQPQHF

d_gene: TRBD2
v_gene: TRBV20-1
abundance: -
j_gene: TRBJ2-3
CDR3nt: TGCAGTGCTCACATAGCGGGAGGGAGCACAGATACGCAGTATTTT
CDR3aa: CSAHIAGGSTDTQYF

d_gene: TRBD2
v_gene: TRBV20-1
abundance: -
j_gene: TRBJ2-3
CDR3nt: TGCAGCAGGAACGGGACTAGCGGGGGGGCCTTTAAGCTCCATACGCAGTATTTT
CDR3aa: CSRNGTSGGAFKLHTQYF

d_gene: -
v_gene: TRBV7-9
abundance: -
j_gene: TRBJ1-1
CDR3nt: TGTACCAGCAGCTTAGAAACTGAAGCTTTCTTT
CDR3aa: CTSSLETEAFF

d_gene: -
v_gene: TRBV7-9
abundance: many
j_gene: TRBJ2-3
CDR3nt: TGTGCCAGCAGCTTGAGGGCCAGCCGTTCCCCAAACACAGATACGCAGTATTTT
CDR3aa: CASSLRASRSPNTDTQYF

d_gene: TRBD1
v_gene: TRBV6-6
abundance: few
j_gene: TRBJ2-5
CDR3nt: TGTGCCAGCAGCAAGGACAGGGCCCAAGAGACCCAGTACTTC
CDR3aa: CASSKDRAQETQYF

d_gene: -
v_gene: TRBV28
abundance: -
j_gene: TRBJ2-1
CDR3nt: TGTGCCAGCAGTTTGCCGGGTATTAGTTACGAGCAGTTCTTC
CDR3aa: CASSLPGISYEQFF

d_gene: TRBD1
v_gene: TRBV4-3
abundance: -
j_gene: TRBJ2-2
CDR3nt: TGCGCCAGCGGGACAGAAGTCACCGGGGAGCTGTTTTTT
CDR3aa: CASGTEVTGELFF

d_gene: -
v_gene: TRBV12-3/TRBV12-4
abundance: -
j_gene: TRBJ2-5
CDR3nt: TGTGCCAGCAGTTCGACAGTAGCCAATGAGCAGTACTTC
CDR3aa: CASSSTVANEQYF

d_gene: -
v_gene: TRBV30
abundance: many
j_gene: TRBJ2-1
CDR3nt: TGTGCCTGGATTGGGCACAATGAGCAGTTCTTC
CDR3aa: CAWIGHNEQFF